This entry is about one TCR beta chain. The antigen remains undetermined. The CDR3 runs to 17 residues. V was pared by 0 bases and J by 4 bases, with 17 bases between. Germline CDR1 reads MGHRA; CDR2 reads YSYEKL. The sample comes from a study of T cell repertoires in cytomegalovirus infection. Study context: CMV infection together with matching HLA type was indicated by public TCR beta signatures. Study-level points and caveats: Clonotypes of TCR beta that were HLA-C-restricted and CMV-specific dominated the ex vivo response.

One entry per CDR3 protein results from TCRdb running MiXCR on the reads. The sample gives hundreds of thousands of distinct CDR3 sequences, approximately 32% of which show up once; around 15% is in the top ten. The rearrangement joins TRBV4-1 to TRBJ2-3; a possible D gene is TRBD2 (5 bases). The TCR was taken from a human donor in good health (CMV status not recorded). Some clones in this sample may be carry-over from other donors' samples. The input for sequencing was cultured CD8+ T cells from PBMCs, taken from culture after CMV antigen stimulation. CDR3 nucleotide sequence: TGCGCCAGCAGCCAAGATGGCCTCGATGTTAGCGCAGATACGCAGTATTTT. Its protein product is CASSQDGLDVSADTQYF.